This entry concerns a single T cell receptor beta chain. Its antigen is as yet unknown. This entry belongs to a study of T cell responses to AZD1222 COVID-19 vaccine. Across the study: Second-dose intervals near 4 or 12 weeks were combined.

The method was immunoSEQ multiplex PCR; TCRdb's version includes in-frame clones alone and lacks a portion of them. The data contain approximately 110,000 clones, more than 75% of them singletons. Whole-study results and caveats: CD4 TCRs associated with vaccination spanned spike, dominating at 160-218 and 743-854. Baseline testing showed seropositivity in only six AZD1222 recipients. The donor cohort was predominantly white British with a female majority, and clonal diversity may have been underestimated.

This CDR3 comprises 16 residues. The germline CDR1 and CDR2 sequences are LNHDA and SQIVND (reference sequence). Trimming pared 6 bases from V and 0 bases from J, leaving 12 bases between. This clonotype was obtained from an adult in good health. Sequencing used peripheral blood, obtained on day 0 of AZD1222 vaccination. The chain has TRBV19 and TRBJ1-6; possibly TRBD1 for D (5 bases). The CDR3, as DNA: TGTGCCAGTAGAGGGACCCTGAGCTCCTATAATTCACCCCTCCACTTT. Its protein is CASRGTLSSYNSPLHF.